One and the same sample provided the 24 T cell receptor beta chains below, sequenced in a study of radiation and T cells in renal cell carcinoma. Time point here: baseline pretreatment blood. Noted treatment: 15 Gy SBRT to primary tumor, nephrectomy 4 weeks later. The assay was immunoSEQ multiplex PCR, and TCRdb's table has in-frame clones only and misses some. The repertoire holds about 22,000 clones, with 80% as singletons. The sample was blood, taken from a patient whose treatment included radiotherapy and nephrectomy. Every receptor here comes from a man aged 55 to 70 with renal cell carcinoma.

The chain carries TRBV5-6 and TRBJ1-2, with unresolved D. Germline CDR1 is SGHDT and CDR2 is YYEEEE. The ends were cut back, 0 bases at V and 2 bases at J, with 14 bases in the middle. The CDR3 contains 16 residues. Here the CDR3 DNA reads TGTGCCAGCAGCTTGGAAGGCGTCAGAAGAAACTATGGCTACACCTTC. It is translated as CASSLEGVRRNYGYTF.

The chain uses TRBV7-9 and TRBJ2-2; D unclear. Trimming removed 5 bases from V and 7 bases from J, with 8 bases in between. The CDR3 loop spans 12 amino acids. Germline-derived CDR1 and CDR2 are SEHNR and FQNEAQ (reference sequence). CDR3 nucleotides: TGTGCCAGCAGCGAGACTGGCGGGGAGCTGTTTTTT. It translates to CASSETGGELFF. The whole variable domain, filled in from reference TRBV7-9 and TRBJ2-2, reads DTGVSQNPRHKITKRGQNVTFRCDPISEHNRLYWYRQTLGQGPEFLTYFQNEAQLEKSRLLSDRFSAERPKGSFSTLEIQRTEQGDSAMYLCASSETGGELFFGEGSRLTVL.

CDR3 sequence (DNA): TGTGCCAGCAGCTCGCAAGCGGCCAGCTCCTACAATGAGCAGTTCTTC. Translation gives CASSSQAASSYNEQFF. The rearrangement links TRBV5-6 to TRBJ2-1; TRBD2 is a possible D gene (5 bases). The V end lost 3 bases, the J end lost 0 bases, and 13 bases lay between the germline ends. Germline-derived CDR1 and CDR2 are SGHDT and YYEEEE. The CDR3 loop spans 16 amino acids.

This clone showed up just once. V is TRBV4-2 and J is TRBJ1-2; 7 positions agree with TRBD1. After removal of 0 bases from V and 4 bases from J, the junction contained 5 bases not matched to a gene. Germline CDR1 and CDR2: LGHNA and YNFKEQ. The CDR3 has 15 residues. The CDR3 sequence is CASSQDRAGGYGYTF. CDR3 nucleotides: TGTGCCAGCAGCCAAGATAGGGCAGGGGGCTATGGCTACACCTTC.

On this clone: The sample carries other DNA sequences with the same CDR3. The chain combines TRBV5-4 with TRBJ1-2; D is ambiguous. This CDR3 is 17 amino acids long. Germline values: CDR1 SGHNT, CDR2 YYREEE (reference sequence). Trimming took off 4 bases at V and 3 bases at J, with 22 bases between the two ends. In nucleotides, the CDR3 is TGTGCCAGCAGCCCCCGTTTCGGGCGCGTGTGGGACTATGGCTACACCTTC. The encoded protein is CASSPRFGRVWDYGYTF.

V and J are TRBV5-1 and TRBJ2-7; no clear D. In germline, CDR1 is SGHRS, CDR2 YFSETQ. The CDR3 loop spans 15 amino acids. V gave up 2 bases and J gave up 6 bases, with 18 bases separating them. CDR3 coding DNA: TGCGCCAGCAGCTTACCTTCGACAAAGGCCCTCGAGCAGTACTTC. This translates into CASSLPSTKALEQYF.

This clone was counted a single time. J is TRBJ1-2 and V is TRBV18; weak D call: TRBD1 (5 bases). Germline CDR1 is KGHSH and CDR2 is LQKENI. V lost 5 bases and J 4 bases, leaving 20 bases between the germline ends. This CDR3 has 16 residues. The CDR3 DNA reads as TGTGCCAGCTCATTTGACCGGGACGGAATAGGCTATGGCTACACCTTC. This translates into CASSFDRDGIGYGYTF.

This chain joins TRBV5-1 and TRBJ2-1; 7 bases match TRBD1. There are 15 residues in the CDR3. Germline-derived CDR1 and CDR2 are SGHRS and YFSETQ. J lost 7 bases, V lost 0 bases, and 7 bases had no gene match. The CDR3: CASSLEGAPLNEQFF. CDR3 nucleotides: TGCGCCAGCAGCTTGGAGGGGGCTCCTCTGAATGAGCAGTTCTTC.

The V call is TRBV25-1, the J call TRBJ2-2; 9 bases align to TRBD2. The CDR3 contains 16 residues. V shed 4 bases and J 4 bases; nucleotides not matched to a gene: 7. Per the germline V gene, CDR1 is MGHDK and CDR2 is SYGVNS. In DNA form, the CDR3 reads TGTGCCAGCAGTGGGGCTAGCGGGAAAGGCACCGGGGAGCTGTTTTTT. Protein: CASSGASGKGTGELFF.

The CDR3 protein is CASAPSGGSGANVLTF. The CDR3, as DNA: TGTGCCAGCGCACCGTCTGGGGGTTCTGGGGCCAACGTCCTGACTTTC. The V gene is TRBV7-2, the J gene TRBJ2-6; D possibly uses TRBD1 or TRBD2 (5 bases each). V shed 8 bases and J shed 1 base, with 15 bases lying between them. The CDR3 runs to 16 residues. CDR1 and CDR2 from the germline V gene are SGHTA and FQGNSA.

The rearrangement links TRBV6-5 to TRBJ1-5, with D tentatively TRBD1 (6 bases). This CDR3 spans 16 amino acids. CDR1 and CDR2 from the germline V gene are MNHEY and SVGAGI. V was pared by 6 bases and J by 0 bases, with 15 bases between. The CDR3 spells CASSYRVGASNQPQHF. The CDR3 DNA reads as TGTGCCAGCAGCTACAGGGTTGGGGCTAGCAATCAGCCCCAGCATTTT.

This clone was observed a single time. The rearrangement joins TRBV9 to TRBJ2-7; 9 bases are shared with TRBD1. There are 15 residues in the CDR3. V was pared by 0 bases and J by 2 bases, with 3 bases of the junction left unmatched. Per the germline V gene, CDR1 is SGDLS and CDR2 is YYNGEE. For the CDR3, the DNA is TGTGCCAGCAGCGTAGAGGACAGGGGCGCCTACGAGCAGTACTTC. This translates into CASSVEDRGAYEQYF.

CDR3 nucleotides: TGTGCCAGCAGCCTTCGTACAGGGCGCAGGGACGAGCAGTACTTC. The encoded protein is CASSLRTGRRDEQYF. The chain combines TRBV7-9 with TRBJ2-7, with a tentative D call TRBD1 (6 bases). CDR1 SEHNR and CDR2 FQNEAQ come from the germline V gene (reference sequence). Trimming removed 5 bases from V and 5 bases from J, with 19 bases in between. The CDR3 runs 15 residues.

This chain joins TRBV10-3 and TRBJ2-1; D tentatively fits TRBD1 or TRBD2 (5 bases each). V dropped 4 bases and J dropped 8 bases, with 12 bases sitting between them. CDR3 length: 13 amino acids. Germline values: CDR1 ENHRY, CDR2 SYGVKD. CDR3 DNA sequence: TGTGCCATCAGTGCCCAACGAGGGGATGAGCAGTTCTTC. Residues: CAISAQRGDEQFF.

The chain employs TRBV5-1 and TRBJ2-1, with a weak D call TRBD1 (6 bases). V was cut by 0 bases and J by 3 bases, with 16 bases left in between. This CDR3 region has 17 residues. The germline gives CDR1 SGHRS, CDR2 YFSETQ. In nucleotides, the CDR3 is TGCGCCAGCAGCTTGGGACCTCCGATACAGGGCTACAATGAGCAGTTCTTC. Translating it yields CASSLGPPIQGYNEQFF.

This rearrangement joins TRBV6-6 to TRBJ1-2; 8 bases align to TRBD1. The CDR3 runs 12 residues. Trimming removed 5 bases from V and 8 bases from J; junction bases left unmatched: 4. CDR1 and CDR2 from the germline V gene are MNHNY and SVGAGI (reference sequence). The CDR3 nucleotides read TGTGCCAGCAGTCTACGACAGGGGGGCTACACCTTC. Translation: CASSLRQGGYTF.

The CDR3 here is CASSPSISAYNEQFF. The CDR3 DNA reads TGCGCCAGCAGTCCGTCCATTTCAGCCTACAATGAGCAGTTCTTC. The chain recombines TRBV5-1 with TRBJ2-1; D not certain. Germline assignment: CDR1 SGHRS and CDR2 YFSETQ. The CDR3 is made up of 15 amino acids. With 5 bases removed from V and 2 bases from J, the gap between germline ends came to 14 bases.

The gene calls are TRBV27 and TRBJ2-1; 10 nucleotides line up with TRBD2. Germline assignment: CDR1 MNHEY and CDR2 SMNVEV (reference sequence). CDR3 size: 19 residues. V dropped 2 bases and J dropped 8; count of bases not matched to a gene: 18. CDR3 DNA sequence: TGTGCCAGCAGTTTAGTGTTACCGACTAGCGGGCGATACGTCGATGAGCAGTTCTTC. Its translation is CASSLVLPTSGRYVDEQFF.

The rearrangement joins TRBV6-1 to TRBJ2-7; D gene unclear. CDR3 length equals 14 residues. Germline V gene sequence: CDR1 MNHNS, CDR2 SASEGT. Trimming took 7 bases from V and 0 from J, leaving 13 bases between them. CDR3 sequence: CASTFGLTSYEQYF. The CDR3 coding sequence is TGTGCCAGCACTTTCGGGTTGACCTCCTACGAGCAGTACTTC.

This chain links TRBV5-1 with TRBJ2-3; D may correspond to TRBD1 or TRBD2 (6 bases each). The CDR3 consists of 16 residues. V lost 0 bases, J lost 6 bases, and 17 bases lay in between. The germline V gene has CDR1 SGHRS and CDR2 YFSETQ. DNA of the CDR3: TGCGCCAGCAGCTTGGGGTTAGCGGACCAGGGGGATACGCAGTATTTT. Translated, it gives CASSLGLADQGDTQYF.

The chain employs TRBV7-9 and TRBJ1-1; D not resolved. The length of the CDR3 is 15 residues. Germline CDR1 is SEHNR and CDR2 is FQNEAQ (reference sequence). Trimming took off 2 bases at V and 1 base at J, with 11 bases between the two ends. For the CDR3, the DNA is TGTGCCAGCAGCTTAAACTCTCCGGCGAACACTGAAGCTTTCTTT. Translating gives CASSLNSPANTEAFF.

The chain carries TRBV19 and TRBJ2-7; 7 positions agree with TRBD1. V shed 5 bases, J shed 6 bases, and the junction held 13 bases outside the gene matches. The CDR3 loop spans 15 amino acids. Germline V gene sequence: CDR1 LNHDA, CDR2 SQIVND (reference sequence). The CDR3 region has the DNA TGTGCCAGTAGTCACCCCGGGGACAGATATAGCGAGCAGTACTTC. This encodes CASSHPGDRYSEQYF.

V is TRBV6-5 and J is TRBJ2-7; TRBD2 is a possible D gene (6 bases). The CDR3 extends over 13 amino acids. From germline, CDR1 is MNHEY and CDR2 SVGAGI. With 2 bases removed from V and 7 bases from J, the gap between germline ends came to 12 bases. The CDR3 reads CASSYAAGGEQYF. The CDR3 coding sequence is TGTGCCAGCAGTTACGCGGCAGGAGGGGAGCAGTACTTC.

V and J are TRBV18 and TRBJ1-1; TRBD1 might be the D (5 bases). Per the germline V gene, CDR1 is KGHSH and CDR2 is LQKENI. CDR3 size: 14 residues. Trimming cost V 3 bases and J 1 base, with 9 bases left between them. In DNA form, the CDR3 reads TGTGCCAGCTCACCGCCAGGGACGAACACTGAAGCTTTCTTT. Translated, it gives CASSPPGTNTEAFF.